Below are 20 T cell receptor beta chains sequenced from a single sample in a study of T cells in Graves' hyperthyroidism and ophthalmopathy. TCR beta CDR3 sequences were amplified from RNA transcripts. Initially, a first-round RT-PCR of the TCR CDR3 employed the HTBI primer set. MiXCR, applied by TCRdb to the multiplex PCR reads, yields one record per CDR3 protein. The sample contains roughly 500,000 distinct CDR3 sequences, around 46% of which appear only once. The sample comprised peripheral blood or thyroid tissue (not recorded which). The receptors shown here come from an adult woman with Graves' disease, either hyperthyroidism or ophthalmopathy (not recorded which).

The chain links TRBV9 to TRBJ2-2, with 7 bases that match TRBD1. Unmatched junction bases numbered 14, after V lost 4 bases and J lost 11 bases. Germline-derived CDR1 and CDR2 are SGDLS and YYNGEE. The CDR3 runs to 15 residues. CDR3 amino acids: CASSLWGTELGELFF. CDR3 DNA: TGTGCCAGCAGCCTTTGGGGGACAGAGTTGGGCGAGCTGTTTTTT.

In its sample, this clonotype was seen many times. This rearrangement joins TRBV11-2 to TRBJ2-5; TRBD2 agrees at 11 bases. V gave up 4 bases and J gave up 5 bases; unmatched junction bases: 9. Germline V CDR1 and CDR2: SGHAT, FQNNGV. The CDR3 has 16 amino acids. The CDR3 DNA reads TGTGCCAGCAGCTCTTATACTAGCGGGAGTACGGAGACCCAGTACTTC. It specifies CASSSYTSGSTETQYF.

The chain links TRBV19 to TRBJ2-5; 8 nucleotides align to TRBD1. The germline V gene has CDR1 LNHDA and CDR2 SQIVND (reference sequence). The ends lost 7 bases at V and 3 bases at J; junction bases unmatched: 10. The CDR3 loop spans 15 amino acids. The CDR3 spells CASNTGMDREETQYF. In nucleotides, the CDR3 is TGTGCCAGTAATACGGGGATGGACAGGGAAGAGACCCAGTACTTC.

This clonotype was recorded at least ten times. The chain couples TRBV6-5 to TRBJ2-7; D gene ambiguous. CDR1 and CDR2 from the germline V gene are MNHEY and SVGAGI. The CDR3 runs 13 residues. Trimming took off 0 bases at V and 6 bases at J, with 9 bases between the two ends. The CDR3 DNA is TGTGCCAGCAGTTACTCGAGTGCTCTCGAGCAGTACTTC. It is translated as CASSYSSALEQYF.

This chain joins TRBV10-3 and TRBJ1-5, with D possibly being TRBD1 (6 bases). The CDR3 runs 16 residues. Trimming took 8 bases from V and 7 from J, leaving 24 bases between them. Germline lookup yields CDR1 ENHRY and CDR2 SYGVKD. CDR3 region: CAIGSSTGSGGQPQHF. For the CDR3, the DNA is TGTGCCATCGGGTCTTCGACAGGTTCCGGCGGCCAGCCCCAGCATTTT.

Concerning this clonotype itself: This likely comes from a read error, as the CDR3 has no conserved phenylalanine or tryptophan at its end. The J gene is TRBJ1-5, the V gene TRBV7-2; D remains ambiguous. Trimming left V 3 bases short and J 6 bases short, with 6 bases between. The CDR3 consists of 12 residues. CDR1 SGHTA and CDR2 FQGNSA come from the germline V gene. The CDR3, as DNA: TGTGCCAGCAGCTTTCCTGGTCAGCCCCAGCATCTT. Residues: CASSFPGQPQHL.

The rearrangement uses TRBV4-1 and TRBJ2-7; 7 bases are shared with TRBD2. The germline gives CDR1 MGHRA, CDR2 YSYEKL. V lost 4 bases to trimming and J lost 4 bases; unmatched junction nucleotides: 10. CDR3 length: 15 amino acids. The DNA for the CDR3 is TGCGCCAGCAGCCGAGGACCCCTGGGGGGGTACGAGCAGTACTTC. As protein: CASSRGPLGGYEQYF.

The chain employs TRBV7-2 and TRBJ1-4, with 9 nucleotides matching TRBD1. The CDR3 sequence is 17 residues long. V was clipped by 4 bases and J by 7 bases; unmatched bases: 13. The germline V gene has CDR1 SGHTA and CDR2 FQGNSA. The CDR3 region is CASSYERQGGSREKLFF. DNA for the CDR3: TGTGCCAGCAGCTACGAACGACAGGGGGGATCGCGTGAAAAACTGTTTTTT. Full variable domain (missing parts from reference TRBV7-2 and TRBJ1-4): GAGVSQSPSNKVTEKGKDVELRCDPISGHTALYWYRQSLGQGLEFLIYFQGNSAPDKSGLPSDRFSAERTGGSVSTLTIQRTQQEDSAVYLCASSYERQGGSREKLFFGSGTQLSVL.

This clonotype was counted at least ten times. This chain joins TRBV5-1 and TRBJ1-3; D remains unclear. The CDR3 extends over 13 amino acids. V shed 5 bases and J shed 0 bases, with 6 bases lying between them. CDR1 and CDR2 (germline): SGHRS, YFSETQ. The CDR3 here is CASRASSGNTIYF. In DNA form, the CDR3 reads TGCGCCAGCAGGGCCAGCTCTGGAAACACCATATATTTT.

This clonotype occurred once. The chain couples TRBV2 to TRBJ1-2; D is uncertain. Per the germline V gene, CDR1 is SNHLY and CDR2 is FYNNEI. Trimming took off 6 bases at V and 5 bases at J, with 19 bases between the two ends. This CDR3 contains 15 residues. CDR3 coding DNA: TGTGCCAGCAGCGTAGGGAGTAGGAAGGAGTATGGCTACACCTTC. It translates to CASSVGSRKEYGYTF. Complete variable domain (other parts from reference TRBV2 and TRBJ1-2): EPEVTQTPSHQVTQMGQEVILRCVPISNHLYFYWYRQILGQKVEFLVSFYNNEISEKSEIFDDQFSVERPDGSNFTLKIRSTKLEDSAMYFCASSVGSRKEYGYTFGSGTRLTVV.

At least ten counts were recorded for this clonotype. This chain links TRBV5-6 with TRBJ1-2; 8 nucleotides match TRBD1. The CDR3 runs to 13 residues. Losses at the gene ends were 6 bases for V and 5 bases for J; bases not matched to a gene: 6. In germline, CDR1 is SGHDT, CDR2 YYEEEE. The CDR3 DNA sequence: TGTGCCAGCACATACAACAGGGGGTATGGCTACACCTTC. Translating gives CASTYNRGYGYTF.

The chain has TRBV4-1 and TRBJ1-3; D perhaps matches TRBD1 (5 bases). Germline V CDR1 and CDR2: MGHRA, YSYEKL. CDR3 size: 14 residues. V lost 0 bases, J lost 8 bases, and 11 bases lay in between. CDR3 in amino acids: CASSQDRGAYTIYF. CDR3 DNA: TGCGCCAGCAGCCAAGACCGAGGGGCCTACACCATATATTTT.

The chain is built from TRBV10-1 and TRBJ2-5, with D hard to call. The CDR3 spans 13 residues. CDR1 is WNHNN and CDR2 is SYGVQD in the germline V gene (reference sequence). Trimming left V 0 bases short and J 7 bases short, with 9 bases between. The CDR3 here is CASSESTTGTQYF. The CDR3 nucleotides are TGCGCCAGCAGTGAGTCGACAACGGGGACCCAGTACTTC.

This clonotype was observed a handful of times. The chain uses TRBV7-3 and TRBJ2-2; D remains unclear. Germline-derived CDR1 and CDR2 are SGHTA and FQGTGA. Trimming stripped 6 bases from V and 8 bases from J, with 10 bases between. The CDR3 contains 12 residues. CDR3 loop: CASRSTGGELFF. CDR3 in DNA: TGTGCCAGCAGGAGTACGGGTGGGGAGCTGTTTTTT.

In this sample, this clonotype turned up many times. The chain combines TRBV6-1 with TRBJ1-5; 7 nucleotides match TRBD1. The CDR3 is made up of 13 amino acids. Losses at the gene ends were 7 bases for V and 7 bases for J; bases not matched to a gene: 7. Germline V gene sequence: CDR1 MNHNS, CDR2 SASEGT. The CDR3 region is CASTRQGGQPQHF. CDR3 in DNA: TGTGCCAGCACCCGACAGGGAGGGCAGCCCCAGCATTTT.

The rearrangement links TRBV15 to TRBJ1-1; the D is unclear. This CDR3 has 14 amino acids. Germline CDR1 reads LNHNV; CDR2 reads YYDKDF (reference sequence). V was clipped by 0 bases and J by 8 bases, with 13 bases between them. Written as DNA, the CDR3 is TGTGCCACCAGCAGAGATCCCGGACTAAGGGAAGCTTTCTTT. Translating it yields CATSRDPGLREAFF.

This clonotype was recorded at least ten times. J is TRBJ1-4 and V is TRBV19, with 7 bases identical to TRBD1. CDR3 length: 13 residues. Germline V gives CDR1 LNHDA, CDR2 SQIVND (reference sequence). V was clipped by 8 bases and J by 12 bases; unmatched bases: 12. CDR3 residues: CASGQANSLELFF. For the CDR3, the DNA is TGTGCCAGTGGACAGGCGAATAGTTTGGAACTGTTTTTT.

This clonotype has only one observation. The chain couples TRBV7-9 to TRBJ2-7; TRBD1 matches 8 bases. The V gene end was trimmed by 5 bases and the J gene end by 11 bases; junction bases not matched to a gene: 14. CDR3 length: 14 residues. Germline CDR1 and CDR2: SEHNR and FQNEAQ (reference sequence). For the CDR3, the DNA is TGTGCCAGCAGCCCTGAGACAGGGGCGTACGGGGAGTACTTC. Translated: CASSPETGAYGEYF.

The CDR3 here is CASSPDSRSPEQYF. CDR3 in DNA: TGTGCCAGCAGTCCTGACAGTCGTTCGCCCGAGCAGTACTTC. V and J are TRBV7-9 and TRBJ2-7; a possible D gene is TRBD1 (5 bases). CDR3 length equals 14 residues. The V and J ends lost 6 bases and 6 bases respectively, with 18 bases between them. The germline CDR1 and CDR2 sequences are SEHNR and FQNEAQ (reference sequence).

The chain links TRBV7-9 to TRBJ1-4; D remains unclear. Trimming stripped 1 base from V and 8 bases from J, with 20 bases between. CDR3 length: 17 amino acids. Germline values: CDR1 SEHNR, CDR2 FQNEAQ (reference sequence). This CDR3 is CASSLEIWREREEKLFF. The CDR3, as DNA: TGTGCCAGCAGCTTAGAAATTTGGCGGGAGCGGGAGGAAAAACTGTTTTTT.